Below are 22 T cell receptor beta chains sequenced from a single sample in a study of cytomegalovirus exposure and HLA in healthy donors. The repertoire was sequenced with immunoSEQ multiplex PCR; TCRdb's copy has only in-frame clones and lacks some. Altogether roughly 300,000 clones are present, roughly 89% being singletons, with the ten largest covering 0.84%. Sequenced material: PBMCs. Every receptor here comes from a woman in her late teens or twenties in good health and CMV-seronegative.

The gene calls are TRBV9 and TRBJ1-1, with 7 positions matching TRBD1. Trimming took 3 bases from V and 10 from J; bases not matched to a gene: 6. This CDR3 contains 12 residues. Germline V CDR1 and CDR2: SGDLS, YYNGEE. CDR3 amino acids: CASSALQGGAFF. The CDR3 bases are TGTGCCAGCAGCGCGCTCCAGGGGGGAGCTTTCTTT.

The V call is TRBV29-1, the J call TRBJ1-1; D may be TRBD1 (6 bases). Germline V gives CDR1 SQVTM, CDR2 ANQGSEA. The CDR3 contains 12 residues. V lost 7 bases and J 3 bases, leaving 12 bases between the germline ends. The CDR3 nucleotides are TGCAGCGCCAGGGGCTGGGACACTGAAGCTTTCTTT. Its translation: CSARGWDTEAFF.

This chain uses TRBV28 with TRBJ2-7; tentatively, D is TRBD2 (6 bases). Trimming took 6 bases from V and 6 from J, leaving 15 bases between them. The CDR3 contains 13 residues. The V gene's germline CDR1 is MDHEN and CDR2 SYDVKM. The CDR3 protein is CASSPWTGAEQYF. CDR3 DNA sequence: TGTGCCAGCAGCCCCTGGACGGGAGCCGAGCAGTACTTC.

This clone was counted a single time. The chain is built from TRBV9 and TRBJ2-2; 11 nucleotides agree with TRBD2. The CDR3 is made up of 18 amino acids. Germline V lookup: CDR1 SGDLS, CDR2 YYNGEE. V trimming: 1 base; J trimming: 7 bases; junction bases outside the gene matches: 12. The CDR3 DNA follows: TGTGCCAGCAGCGTAAAGGGCCTAGCGGGAGGAGGAGGCGGGGAGCTGTTTTTT. Residues: CASSVKGLAGGGGGELFF. The full variable domain, completed using reference TRBV9 and TRBJ2-2, is DSGVTQTPKHLITATGQRVTLRCSPRSGDLSVYWYQQSLDQGLQFLIQYYNGEERAKGNILERFSAQQFPDLHSELNLSSLELGDSALYFCASSVKGLAGGGGGELFFGEGSRLTVL.

CDR3 coding DNA: TGCGCCAGCAGCGTCCAATCCACAGATACGCAGTATTTT. This encodes CASSVQSTDTQYF. This sequence joins TRBV5-1 and TRBJ2-3; D gene unclear. CDR3 length: 13 residues. The V and J ends lost 4 bases and 2 bases respectively, with 8 bases between them. Germline loops: CDR1 SGHRS, CDR2 YFSETQ.

The rearrangement joins TRBV4-2 to TRBJ2-1; 13 positions agree with TRBD2. The CDR3 loop spans 17 amino acids. V trimming: 1 base; J trimming: 6 bases; junction bases outside the gene matches: 6. Germline V gene sequence: CDR1 LGHNA, CDR2 YNFKEQ. CDR3 region: CASSQAPGLAGANEQFF. CDR3 coding DNA: TGTGCCAGCAGCCAAGCCCCCGGACTAGCGGGAGCCAATGAGCAGTTCTTC.

The chain employs TRBV2 and TRBJ2-1, with 9 bases matching TRBD1. This CDR3 region has 14 residues. Per the germline V gene, CDR1 is SNHLY and CDR2 is FYNNEI. The J segment lost 6 bases and the V segment lost 10 bases, leaving 10 bases of the junction unmatched. The CDR3 is CANRQRTGANEQFF. The CDR3 DNA reads as TGTGCCAACCGACAGAGGACAGGGGCCAATGAGCAGTTCTTC.

This rearrangement joins TRBV7-3 to TRBJ2-2; possible D gene TRBD1, 5 bases. CDR3 length: 14 residues. The germline gives CDR1 SGHTA, CDR2 FQGTGA. V was clipped by 4 bases and J by 3 bases, with 9 bases between them. CDR3 residues: CASSSGQHTGELFF. CDR3 sequence (DNA): TGTGCCAGCAGCTCTGGACAACACACCGGGGAGCTGTTTTTT.

Worth noting for this clone: Other DNA sequences in the sample encode the same CDR3. The rearrangement links TRBV9 to TRBJ2-2, with unresolved D. V was trimmed by 0 bases and J by 8 bases, leaving 8 bases between them. Germline V gene data show CDR1 as SGDLS and CDR2 as YYNGEE. The CDR3 is made up of 13 amino acids. DNA for the CDR3: TGTGCCAGCAGCGTAGTAGAAGCGGGGGAGCTGTTTTTT. It specifies CASSVVEAGELFF.

The chain carries TRBV6-5 and TRBJ1-5; TRBD1 aligns across 8 bases. This CDR3 contains 14 residues. Germline-derived CDR1 and CDR2 are MNHEY and SVGAGI. With V trimmed by 5 bases and J by 4 bases, 4 bases remained unmatched. DNA for the CDR3: TGTGCCAGCAGTGGACAGGGCTGGAATCAGCCCCAGCATTTT. Its protein product is CASSGQGWNQPQHF.

This clone was seen only once. This chain links TRBV10-3 with TRBJ2-5, with a tentative D call TRBD1 (6 bases). Looked up from germline, CDR1 is ENHRY and CDR2 is SYGVKD. CDR3 length: 13 residues. The V and J ends lost 10 bases and 5 bases respectively, with 17 bases between them. The CDR3 loop is CASVRGLGETQYF. CDR3 sequence (DNA): TGTGCCAGCGTCAGGGGTCTCGGGGAGACCCAGTACTTC.

This clone appeared a single time. The chain is built from TRBV27 and TRBJ2-3; maybe TRBD2 (7 bases). Germline CDR1 and CDR2: MNHEY and SMNVEV (reference sequence). V was cut by 6 bases and J by 6 bases, with 16 bases left in between. This CDR3 spans 14 amino acids. The CDR3 bases are TGTGCCAGCAGCTGGGGGGGCGTCATGGATACGCAGTATTTT. Translation: CASSWGGVMDTQYF.

The chain has TRBV9 and TRBJ1-1, with TRBD1 matching over 8 bases. Germline-derived CDR1 and CDR2 are SGDLS and YYNGEE. This CDR3 region has 16 residues. The trim removed 4 bases at V and 0 bases at J, leaving 8 bases unmatched. CDR3 region: CASSKGQTGVNTEAFF. The CDR3 DNA is TGTGCCAGCAGCAAAGGACAGACAGGGGTGAACACTGAAGCTTTCTTT.

The rearrangement links TRBV6-5 to TRBJ1-1; D is uncertain. The germline gives CDR1 MNHEY, CDR2 SVGAGI. V lost 1 base and J 5 bases, leaving 8 bases between the germline ends. The CDR3 covers 13 residues. Written as DNA, the CDR3 is TGTGCCAGCAGTTACTTAAAATTAACTGAAGCTTTCTTT. Its protein is CASSYLKLTEAFF.

This chain links TRBV5-6 with TRBJ2-5; TRBD2 is a possible D gene (6 bases). Trimming removed 0 bases at V and 4 bases at J, with 10 bases between. This CDR3 comprises 14 residues. Germline assignment: CDR1 SGHDT and CDR2 YYEEEE. The CDR3 loop reads CASSLVRGGETQYF. Here the CDR3 DNA reads TGTGCCAGCAGCTTGGTCCGGGGAGGAGAGACCCAGTACTTC.

The chain carries TRBV7-2 and TRBJ2-5; tentatively, D is TRBD2 (6 bases). CDR1 and CDR2 from the germline V gene are SGHTA and FQGNSA. V lost 3 bases and J lost 5, with 10 bases in between. The CDR3 length is 13 residues. CDR3 amino acids: CASSFTSRETQYF. The CDR3 DNA sequence: TGTGCCAGCAGCTTTACTAGCCGGGAGACCCAGTACTTC.

In this sample, this clone turned up many times. Other DNA sequences of this sample code for an identical CDR3. This chain connects TRBV7-2 to TRBJ2-3; D is uncertain. The CDR3 totals 12 residues. With 5 bases removed from V and 2 bases from J, the gap between germline ends came to 5 bases. Germline-derived CDR1 and CDR2 are SGHTA and FQGNSA. The CDR3 sequence is CASSPYTDTQYF. Here the CDR3 DNA reads TGTGCCAGCAGCCCCTACACAGATACGCAGTATTTT.

The chain is built from TRBV27 and TRBJ2-7; a weak D match, TRBD1 (5 bases). The V gene's germline CDR1 is MNHEY and CDR2 SMNVEV (reference sequence). The CDR3 contains 13 residues. V was cut by 8 bases and J by 0 bases, with 11 bases left in between. The CDR3 DNA reads as TGTGCCAGCGGGCAGGGAAACTCCTACGAGCAGTACTTC. Its translation is CASGQGNSYEQYF.

The chain couples TRBV28 to TRBJ2-5; weak D call: TRBD2 (7 bases). The germline V gene has CDR1 MDHEN and CDR2 SYDVKM. V lost 5 bases and J lost 1, with 14 bases in between. This CDR3 contains 15 residues. The CDR3 DNA follows: TGTGCCAGCAGTGGGGGGGGGCCCCCCCAAGAGACCCAGTACTTC. This translates into CASSGGGPPQETQYF.

Only a few counts were recorded for this clone. V and J are TRBV5-6 and TRBJ1-1; D is perhaps TRBD1 (5 bases). Germline CDR1 is SGHDT and CDR2 is YYEEEE. The ends were cut back, 0 bases at V and 7 bases at J, with 10 bases in the middle. There are 13 residues in the CDR3. DNA for the CDR3: TGTGCCAGCAGCTTGGGACAGAATTATGAAGCTTTCTTT. Its protein product is CASSLGQNYEAFF. The variable domain in full, completed from reference TRBV5-6 and TRBJ1-1, reads DAGVTQSPTHLIKTRGQQVTLRCSPKSGHDTVSWYQQALGQGPQFIFQYYEEEERQRGNFPDRFSGHQFPNYSSELNVNALLLGDSALYLCASSLGQNYEAFFGQGTRLTVV.

The chain uses TRBV28 and TRBJ1-1; 7 bases are a match to TRBD1. Per the germline V gene, CDR1 is MDHEN and CDR2 is SYDVKM. Losses at the gene ends were 9 bases for V and 6 bases for J; bases not matched to a gene: 7. The CDR3 is made up of 12 amino acids. The DNA for the CDR3 is TGTGCCAGTCGACAGGGAATCGCTGAAGCTTTCTTT. Translating gives CASRQGIAEAFF.

This clone was seen a few times. J is TRBJ2-7 and V is TRBV4-1; 7 bases line up with TRBD1. Germline CDR1 reads MGHRA; CDR2 reads YSYEKL. V dropped 3 bases and J dropped 6; count of bases not matched to a gene: 8. CDR3 length: 14 residues. The CDR3 protein is CASSQAGTELEQYF. The CDR3 DNA reads TGCGCCAGCAGCCAGGCCGGGACAGAGCTCGAGCAGTACTTC.